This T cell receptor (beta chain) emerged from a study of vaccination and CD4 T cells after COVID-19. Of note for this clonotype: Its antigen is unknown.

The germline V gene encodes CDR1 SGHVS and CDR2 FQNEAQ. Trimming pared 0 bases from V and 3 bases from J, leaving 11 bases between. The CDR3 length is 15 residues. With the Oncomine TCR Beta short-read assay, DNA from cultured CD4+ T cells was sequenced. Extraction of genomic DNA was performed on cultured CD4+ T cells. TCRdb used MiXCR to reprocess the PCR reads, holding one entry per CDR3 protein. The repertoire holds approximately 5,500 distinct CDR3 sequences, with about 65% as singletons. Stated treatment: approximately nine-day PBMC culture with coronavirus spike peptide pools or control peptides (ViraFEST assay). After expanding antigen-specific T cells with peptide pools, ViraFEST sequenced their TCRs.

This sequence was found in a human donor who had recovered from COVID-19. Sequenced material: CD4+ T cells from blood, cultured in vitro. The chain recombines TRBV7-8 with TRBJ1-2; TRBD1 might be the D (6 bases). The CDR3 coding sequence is TGTGCCAGCAGCTTAGCGCTCCGGACAGACTATGGCTACACCTTC. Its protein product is CASSLALRTDYGYTF.